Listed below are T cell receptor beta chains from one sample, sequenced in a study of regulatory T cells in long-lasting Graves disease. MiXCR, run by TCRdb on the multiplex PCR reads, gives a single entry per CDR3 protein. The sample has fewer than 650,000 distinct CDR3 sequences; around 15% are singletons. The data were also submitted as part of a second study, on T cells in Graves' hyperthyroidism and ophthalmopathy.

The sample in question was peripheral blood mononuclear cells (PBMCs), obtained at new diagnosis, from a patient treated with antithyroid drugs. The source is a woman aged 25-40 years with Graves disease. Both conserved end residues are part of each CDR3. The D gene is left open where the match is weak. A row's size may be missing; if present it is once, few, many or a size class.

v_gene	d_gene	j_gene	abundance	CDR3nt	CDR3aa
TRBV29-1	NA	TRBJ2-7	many	TGCAGCGTTGTCGCAGGGTCGTCCTACGAGCAGTACTTC	CSVVAGSSYEQYF
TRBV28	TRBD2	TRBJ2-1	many	TGTGCCAGCAGAGCCGGGACTAGCGGGGGCAATGAGCAGTTCTTC	CASRAGTSGGNEQFF
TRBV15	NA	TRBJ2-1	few	TGTGCCACCAGCAGGGGGACTTGGAGCTCCTACAATGAGCAGTTCTTC	CATSRGTWSSYNEQFF
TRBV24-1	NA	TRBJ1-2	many	TGTGCCACCAGTGATTTGGTGGGGAATGACTACACCTTC	CATSDLVGNDYTF
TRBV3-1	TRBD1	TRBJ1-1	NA	TGTGCCAGCAAGGGACAGATGAACACTGAAGCTTTCTTT	CASKGQMNTEAFF
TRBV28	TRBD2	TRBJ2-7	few	TGTGCCAGCACTATTCCACTAGCGAGCTACGAGCAGTACTTC	CASTIPLASYEQYF
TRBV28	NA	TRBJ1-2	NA	TGTGCCAGCAGTACCACCATCTATGGCTACACCTTC	CASSTTIYGYTF
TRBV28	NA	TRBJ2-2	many	TGTGCCAGCATTAAGGGGGAGCCCGGGGAGCTGTTTTTT	CASIKGEPGELFF
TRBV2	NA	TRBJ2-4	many	TGTGCCAGCAGAGACAGGGGAGGGAACATTCAGTACTTC	CASRDRGGNIQYF
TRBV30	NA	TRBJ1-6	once	TGTGCCTGGAGGCCCGGGGCTAATTCACCCCTCCACTTT	CAWRPGANSPLHF
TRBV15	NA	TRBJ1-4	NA	TGTGCCACCAGCACCGGGGGTGGTGGAGAAAAACTGTTTTTT	CATSTGGGGEKLFF
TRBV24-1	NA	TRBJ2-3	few	TGTGCCACCAGTGACAGGGGTGATACGCAGTATTTT	CATSDRGDTQYF
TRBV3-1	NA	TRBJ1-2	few	TGTGCCAGCAGCCTTGAGACACGAATTCGAGCGGAATATGGCTACACCTTC	CASSLETRIRAEYGYTF
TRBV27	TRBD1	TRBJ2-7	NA	TGTGCCAGCATGGCAGCGGGACAGGGAGACTACGAGCAGTACTTC	CASMAAGQGDYEQYF
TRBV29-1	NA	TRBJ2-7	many	TGCAGCGCCGCGGGGACCATCCTTGGCTACGAGCAGTACTTC	CSAAGTILGYEQYF
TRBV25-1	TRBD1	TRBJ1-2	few	TGTGCCAGCAGTGCACCCCCGGGACAGGGTCACGGCTACACCTTC	CASSAPPGQGHGYTF
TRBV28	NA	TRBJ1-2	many	TGTGCCAGCAGTTTAGGGGGGCGAGCCTATGGCTACACCTTC	CASSLGGRAYGYTF
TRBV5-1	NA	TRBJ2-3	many	TGCGCCAGCTTCAGAGGCGGGGCCACAGATACGCAGTATTTT	CASFRGGATDTQYF
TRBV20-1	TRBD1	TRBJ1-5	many	TGCAGTGCTACACAGGGGACTCAGCCCCAGCATTTT	CSATQGTQPQHF
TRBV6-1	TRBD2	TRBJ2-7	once	TGTGCCTCGAGGGCGGGAGGGTCTGGATACGAGCAGTACTTC	CASRAGGSGYEQYF
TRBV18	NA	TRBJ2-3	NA	TGTGCCAGCTCACCCGTCGGGGCCACAGATACGCAGTATTTT	CASSPVGATDTQYF
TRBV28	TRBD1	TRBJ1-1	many	TGTGCCAGCAGTACTCAGGGGGCGGAGACTGAAGCTTTCTTT	CASSTQGAETEAFF
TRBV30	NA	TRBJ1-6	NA	TGTGCCTGGAGGGGGCAGCCTAATTCACCCCTCCACTTT	CAWRGQPNSPLHF
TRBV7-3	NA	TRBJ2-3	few	TGTGCCAGCAGCTTCGGAGCCACAGATACGCAGTATTTT	CASSFGATDTQYF
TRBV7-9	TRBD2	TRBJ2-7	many	TGTGCCAGCAGCTTACCGAGCGGGGAGCCAGATGGCGCGCAGTACTTC	CASSLPSGEPDGAQYF
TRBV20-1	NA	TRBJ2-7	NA	TGCAGTGCCAGCGATTATTACGAGCAGTACTTC	CSASDYYEQYF
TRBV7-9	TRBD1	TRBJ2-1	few	TGTGCCAGCAGCTCCGGGACAGGAACCTTCAATGAGCAGTTCTTC	CASSSGTGTFNEQFF
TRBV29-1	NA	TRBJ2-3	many	TGCAGCGTTAAAGGTAGCGGAAGCACAGATACGCAGTATTTT	CSVKGSGSTDTQYF
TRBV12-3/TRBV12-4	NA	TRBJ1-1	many	TGTGCCAGCAGCTTAGGACGCTTGAACACTGAAGCTTTCTTT	CASSLGRLNTEAFF
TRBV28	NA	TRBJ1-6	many	TGTGCCAGCAGTTTGTGGGGCCCCAGCAGGTCACCCCTCCACTTT	CASSLWGPSRSPLHF
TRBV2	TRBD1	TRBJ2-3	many	TGTGCCAGCAAGGACAGGGGAGGCACAGATACGCAGTATTTT	CASKDRGGTDTQYF
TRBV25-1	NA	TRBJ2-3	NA	TGTGCCAGCAGTGACCTAGGCCCGGATACGCAGTATTTT	CASSDLGPDTQYF
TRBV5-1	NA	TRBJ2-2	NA	TGCGCCAGCAGCTTTACAGGGACGACGGAGCTGTTTTTT	CASSFTGTTELFF
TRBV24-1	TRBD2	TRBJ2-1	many	TGTGCCACCAGTCGCCAACTAGCGGGAGCCCGCAATGAGCAGTTCTTC	CATSRQLAGARNEQFF
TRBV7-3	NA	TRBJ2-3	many	TGTGCCAGCAGCTTATCCGGGGGTAGAGATACGCAGTATTTT	CASSLSGGRDTQYF
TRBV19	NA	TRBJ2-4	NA	TGTGCCACCTCCTTAGCCAAAAACATTCAGTACTTC	CATSLAKNIQYF
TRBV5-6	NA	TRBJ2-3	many	TGTGCCAGCAGGGTGGGAACTACAGATACGCAGTATTTT	CASRVGTTDTQYF
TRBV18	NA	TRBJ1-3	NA	TGTGCCAGCTCTCCGGATGCCTCTGGAAACACCATATATTTT	CASSPDASGNTIYF
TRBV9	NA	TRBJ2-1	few	TGTGCCAGCAGCGCGTCTAGAGTAAATGAGCAGTTCTTC	CASSASRVNEQFF
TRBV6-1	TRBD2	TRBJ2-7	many	TGTGCCAGTCGACTAGCGGGAGAGGGCTTTGTTTACGAGCAGTACTTC	CASRLAGEGFVYEQYF
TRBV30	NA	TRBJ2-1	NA	TGTGCCTGGAGGGGGGGAACCGGGACAAAACCCTACAATGAGCAGTTCTTC	CAWRGGTGTKPYNEQFF
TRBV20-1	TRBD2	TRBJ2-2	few	TGCAGTGCTAGAGATTCTAGCGGGAGGGCCTTTGGCACCGGGGAGCTGTTTTTT	CSARDSSGRAFGTGELFF
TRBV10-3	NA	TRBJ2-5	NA	TGTGCCATCAGTCTCTCACTGGGGGAGGAGACCCAGTACTTC	CAISLSLGEETQYF
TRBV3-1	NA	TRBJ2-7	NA	TGTGCCAGCAGCCACGGACAGAAGGTCTCCTACGAGCAGTACTTC	CASSHGQKVSYEQYF
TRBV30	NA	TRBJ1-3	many	TGTGCCTGGACTTCGGTGTTTGGAAACACCATATATTTT	CAWTSVFGNTIYF
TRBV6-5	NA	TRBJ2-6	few	TGTGCCAGCGGTTCAGGGGGGCATGGGGCCAACGTCCTGACTTTC	CASGSGGHGANVLTF
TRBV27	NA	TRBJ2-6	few	TGTGCCAGCAGTTTATTTAGCTCCCCTTCTGGGGCCAACGTCCTGACTTTC	CASSLFSSPSGANVLTF
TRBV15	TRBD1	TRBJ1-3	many	TGTGCCACCAGCAGAGAACGGGACAGCTCTGGAAACACCATATATTTT	CATSRERDSSGNTIYF
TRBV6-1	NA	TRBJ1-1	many	TGTGCCAGTCGGAAGGCGTATGAAGCTTTCTTT	CASRKAYEAFF
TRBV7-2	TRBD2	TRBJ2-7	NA	TGTGCCAGCAGCCCATTTAGCGGGACCCACGAGCAGTACTTC	CASSPFSGTHEQYF
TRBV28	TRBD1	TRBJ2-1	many	TGTGCCAGCAGACCGGGACAGGGGTCCCCCAATGAGCAGTTCTTC	CASRPGQGSPNEQFF